This T cell receptor beta chain was captured in a study of human T cells and chemical hapten exposure. Study-wide background: DPC at 0.01% went onto the upper back in patch tests, read at 6 days.

V lost 6 bases and J 3 bases, leaving 12 bases between the germline ends. Germline V CDR1 and CDR2: MDHEN, SYDVKM. This CDR3 comprises 14 residues. This sample's time point: patch test 3, about 24 weeks after DPC sensitization. The treatment here: therapeutic diphenylcyclopropenone sensitization with weekly scalp DPC. TCRdb reprocessed the RACE reads with MiXCR, giving one entry per CDR3 protein. The repertoire holds 80,000 to 100,000 distinct CDR3 sequences, with 11% as singletons. The sequence came from a woman in her 30s with alopecia areata. Some clones in this sample may be carry-over from other donors' samples. The chain links TRBV28 to TRBJ1-5; D ambiguous. Sample: whole blood, taken in connection with sensitization to the hapten diphenylcyclopropenone (DPC). CDR3 loop: CASSLAAINQPQHF. CDR3 nucleotide sequence: TGTGCCAGCAGCCTGGCAGCGATCAATCAGCCCCAGCATTTT. The complete variable domain, with remaining parts taken from reference TRBV28 and TRBJ1-5, reads DVKVTQSSRYLVKRTGEKVFLECVQDMDHENMFWYRQDPGLGLRLIYFSYDVKMKEKGDIPEGYSVSREKKERFSLILESASTNQTSMYLCASSLAAINQPQHFGDGTRLSIL.